This TCR beta chain is from a study of blood T cell repertoires in COVID-19. This CDR3 has 13 amino acids. Trimming stripped 1 base from V and 3 bases from J, with 7 bases between. Some clones are missing from TCRdb's copy, which holds only in-frame ones; the method was immunoSEQ multiplex PCR. The data show a few hundred thousand clones, 70% to 90% seen once. The sequencing sample was made of peripheral blood. The clonotype was recovered from a man in his fifties with active or convalescent COVID-19. The chain couples TRBV12-3 or TRBV12-4 to TRBJ2-7; D is perhaps TRBD2 (6 bases). CDR3 residues: CASSLEGGYEQYF. The CDR3 bases are TGTGCCAGCAGTTTAGAGGGAGGCTACGAGCAGTACTTC.